Detailed here is one T cell receptor (beta chain). The antigen is undetermined. Trimming removed 1 base from V and 0 bases from J, with 15 bases in between. The CDR3 spans 18 residues. The germline CDR1 and CDR2 sequences are MNHNS and SASEGT. This entry belongs to a study of cytotoxic CD8 clonotypes in ibrutinib-treated CLL. Background on the study: Across samples, productive templates numbered 255,043 and productive rearrangements reached 94,082 on average. Study results and limitations: Few clonotypes were public, and these shrank or held steady under treatment. Clonality increased at ibrutinib response and stayed stable in sustained remission. At progression, however, it fell back toward baseline.

Clones were read by immunoSEQ multiplex PCR, and TCRdb kept only the in-frame ones, dropping some. The repertoire holds tens of thousands of clones, with 75% to 90% as singletons. The chain uses TRBV6-1 and TRBJ2-2, with D maybe TRBD2 (6 bases). The clonotype was recovered from a human donor with chronic lymphocytic leukemia. The material was PBMCs, obtained after 24 months of ibrutinib treatment. In DNA, the CDR3 is TGTGCCAGCAGTGAAGAGCGGGTAGGACTAACGAACACCGGGGAGCTGTTTTTT. Residues: CASSEERVGLTNTGELFF.